One and the same sample provided the 27 T cell receptor beta chains below, sequenced in a study of identical twins' blood T cells. TCRdb ran MiXCR on the 5' RACE reads and lists one entry per CDR3 protein. The table includes 350,000 to 400,000 distinct CDR3 sequences, over 25% detected once. The sequenced sample consisted of PBMCs. The source of these receptors is a woman aged 18 to 55 in good health.

This clonotype was recorded a few times. V usage is TRBV6-2 or TRBV6-3 and J usage is TRBJ1-1, with D uncertain. Germline CDR1 reads MNHEY; CDR2 reads SVGEGT. V was clipped by 8 bases and J by 0 bases, with 19 bases between them. The CDR3 has 16 residues. CDR3 sequence (DNA): TGTGCCAGCCGACGTACTTACGGACGGCTGAACACTGAAGCTTTCTTT. It yields the protein CASRRTYGRLNTEAFF.

The sample holds a few counts of this clonotype. The CDR3 DNA sequence: TGCAGTGCTAGAGAGACAGGGGAAGAGACCCAGTACTTC. This gives the protein CSARETGEETQYF. This chain links TRBV20-1 with TRBJ2-5, with 8 bases lining up with TRBD1. The trim removed 0 bases at V and 3 bases at J, leaving 0 bases unmatched. The germline gives CDR1 DFQATT, CDR2 SNEGSKA (reference sequence). This CDR3 spans 13 amino acids.

Notes on this clonotype: One end of the junction fails to match germline, which may point to a read error. This rearrangement joins TRBV29-1 to TRBJ1-2; 8 positions match TRBD1. Germline loops: CDR1 SQVTM, CDR2 ANQGSEA. This CDR3 region has 12 residues. The CDR3 sequence: CSFEETGDGYTF. Written as DNA, the CDR3 is TGCAGCTTTGAAGAGACAGGGGATGGCTACACCTTC.

The chain joins TRBV10-3 to TRBJ2-7; D is ambiguous. The CDR3 sequence is 11 residues long. CDR1 is ENHRY, CDR2 SYGVKD, per germline. Trimming took off 8 bases at V and 2 bases at J, with 7 bases between the two ends. CDR3 nucleotides: TGTGCCATCGCGGACGCCTACGAGCAGTACTTC. The encoded protein is CAIADAYEQYF.

On this clonotype: The junction does not match germline at one end; this may be a read error. The genes are TRBV28 and TRBJ1-3, with D unresolved. The CDR3 sequence is 10 residues long. Germline V CDR1 and CDR2: MDHEN, SYDVKM. CDR3 in amino acids: CAISSTTIYF. The CDR3, as DNA: TGTGCCATCAGTTCCACGACCATATATTTT. The full variable domain, its missing parts supplied by reference TRBV28 and TRBJ1-3, is DVKVTQSSRYLVKRTGEKVFLECVQDMDHENMFWYRQDPGLGLRLIYFSYDVKMKEKGDIPEGYSVSREKKERFSLILESASTNQTSMYLCAISSTTIYFGEGSWLTVV.

The chain recombines TRBV20-1 with TRBJ2-7; tentative D call: TRBD1 (6 bases). V lost 0 bases and J 3 bases, leaving 12 bases between the germline ends. The CDR3 contains 14 residues. The germline V gene has CDR1 DFQATT and CDR2 SNEGSKA (reference sequence). The CDR3 DNA follows: TGCAGTGCTAGAGATCGGCTAGGGGGCTACGAGCAGTACTTC. Translated: CSARDRLGGYEQYF.

This clonotype was counted a few times. The gene calls are TRBV27 and TRBJ1-1, with 7 bases identical to TRBD1. The CDR3 runs to 13 residues. Trimming removed 7 bases from V and 1 base from J; junction bases left unmatched: 3. Germline assignment: CDR1 MNHEY and CDR2 SMNVEV (reference sequence). CDR3 amino acids: CASNRQGNTEAFF. The CDR3 region has the DNA TGTGCCAGCAACCGACAGGGGAACACTGAAGCTTTCTTT.

There are a few counts of this clonotype. The gene calls are TRBV5-1 and TRBJ1-1; unclear D gene. CDR1 is SGHRS, CDR2 YFSETQ, per germline. V was pared by 7 bases and J by 1 base, with 11 bases between. CDR3 length: 13 amino acids. CDR3 DNA sequence: TGCGCCAGCTTCGGGCAACGGAACACTGAAGCTTTCTTT. Translating it yields CASFGQRNTEAFF.

J is TRBJ2-3 and V is TRBV7-2; D uncertain. This CDR3 has 15 amino acids. Trimming took off 3 bases at V and 0 bases at J, with 10 bases between the two ends. CDR1 and CDR2 from the germline V gene are SGHTA and FQGNSA. The DNA for the CDR3 is TGTGCCAGCAGCTTTATGGCAGCTAGCACAGATACGCAGTATTTT. Its translation is CASSFMAASTDTQYF. The full variable domain, its missing parts supplied by reference TRBV7-2 and TRBJ2-3, is GAGVSQSPSNKVTEKGKDVELRCDPISGHTALYWYRQSLGQGLEFLIYFQGNSAPDKSGLPSDRFSAERTGGSVSTLTIQRTQQEDSAVYLCASSFMAASTDTQYFGPGTRLTVL.

This chain links TRBV9 with TRBJ1-2; tentative D call: TRBD1 (6 bases). V was clipped by 4 bases and J by 0 bases, with 16 bases between them. The CDR3 consists of 16 residues. CDR1 and CDR2 (germline): SGDLS, YYNGEE. CDR3 bases: TGTGCCAGCAGCCCTCAGGGGTCGGGATCTAACTATGGCTACACCTTC. The encoded protein is CASSPQGSGSNYGYTF.

The chain employs TRBV19 and TRBJ1-5; D unresolved. The V end lost 5 bases, the J end lost 0 bases, and 5 bases lay between the germline ends. Germline values: CDR1 LNHDA, CDR2 SQIVND (reference sequence). The CDR3 is 13 amino acids. The CDR3 reads CASSHHSNQPQHF. DNA for the CDR3: TGTGCCAGTAGTCATCATAGCAATCAGCCCCAGCATTTT.

The chain links TRBV10-3 to TRBJ2-1; weak D call: TRBD2 (5 bases). This CDR3 has 14 residues. Trimming cost V 2 bases and J 4 bases, with 9 bases left between them. Germline lookup yields CDR1 ENHRY and CDR2 SYGVKD. In nucleotides, the CDR3 is TGTGCCATCAGTGAGGGACGGGGTTACAATGAGCAGTTCTTC. Translating gives CAISEGRGYNEQFF.

This clonotype was found a few times. The V gene is TRBV7-2, the J gene TRBJ2-3; no definite D call. Germline lookup yields CDR1 SGHTA and CDR2 FQGNSA. Trimming shortened V by 7 bases and J by 0 bases, and 8 bases separated the two germline ends. The length of the CDR3 is 13 residues. The CDR3 sequence: CASNFRSTDTQYF. The CDR3 DNA reads TGTGCCAGCAATTTTAGAAGCACAGATACGCAGTATTTT.

V gene TRBV29-1 combines with J gene TRBJ1-1; TRBD1 is a possible D gene (5 bases). Germline values: CDR1 SQVTM, CDR2 ANQGSEA. The V and J ends lost 4 bases and 3 bases respectively, with 9 bases between them. CDR3 size: 12 residues. In nucleotides, the CDR3 is TGCAGCGTTGCGGGGCGGGACACTGAAGCTTTCTTT. Its protein product is CSVAGRDTEAFF.

The CDR3 here is CASRGLSEKLFF. Written as DNA, the CDR3 is TGTGCCAGCAGGGGACTGAGTGAAAAACTGTTTTTT. The chain joins TRBV6-5 to TRBJ1-4, with a weak D call TRBD1 (5 bases). The ends were cut back, 6 bases at V and 7 bases at J, with 9 bases in the middle. The CDR3 contains 12 residues. The V gene's germline CDR1 is MNHEY and CDR2 SVGAGI.

Points on this clonotype: At one boundary the junction diverges from the germline segment, which might be a read error. The J gene is TRBJ1-6, the V gene TRBV6-6; D might be TRBD1 (5 bases). The germline CDR1 and CDR2 sequences are MNHNY and SVGAGI (reference sequence). This CDR3 is built from 17 residues. CDR3 nucleotide sequence: TGTGGCAGCAGCGGCCAGGGATTACCTAATTATAATTCACCCCTCCACTTT. This gives the protein CGSSGQGLPNYNSPLHF.

The chain employs TRBV19 and TRBJ1-2; a possible D gene is TRBD1 (5 bases). Germline assignment: CDR1 LNHDA and CDR2 SQIVND (reference sequence). This CDR3 has 14 residues. With 4 bases removed from V and 4 bases from J, the gap between germline ends came to 13 bases. In DNA form, the CDR3 reads TGTGCCAGTAGTACCCCGACAGCCACCTATGGCTACACCTTC. This gives the protein CASSTPTATYGYTF.

The V gene is TRBV5-1, the J gene TRBJ2-1; D assignment may be TRBD1 or TRBD2 (6 bases each). This CDR3 is built from 14 residues. Germline V gives CDR1 SGHRS, CDR2 YFSETQ. Trimming stripped 4 bases from V and 2 bases from J, with 10 bases between. The CDR3: CASSEGGAYNEQFF. The DNA for the CDR3 is TGCGCCAGCAGCGAGGGGGGAGCCTACAATGAGCAGTTCTTC. Together with reference TRBV5-1 and TRBJ2-1, the CDR3 gives the full variable domain: KAGVTQTPRYLIKTRGQQVTLSCSPISGHRSVSWYQQTPGQGLQFLFEYFSETQRNKGNFPGRFSGRQFSNSRSEMNVSTLELGDSALYLCASSEGGAYNEQFFGPGTRLTVL.

This clonotype came up a few times. The chain joins TRBV2 to TRBJ2-2; TRBD2 might be the D (5 bases). The CDR3 contains 14 residues. With 5 bases removed from V and 6 bases from J, the gap between germline ends came to 13 bases. In germline, CDR1 is SNHLY, CDR2 FYNNEI. CDR3: CASSPIGLAGELFF. CDR3 sequence (DNA): TGTGCCAGCAGTCCTATAGGACTTGCCGGGGAGCTGTTTTTT.

This chain links TRBV7-9 with TRBJ2-3; D is tentatively TRBD1 or TRBD2 (5 bases each). Germline V gives CDR1 SEHNR, CDR2 FQNEAQ (reference sequence). CDR3 length: 14 amino acids. With 5 bases removed from V and 2 bases from J, the gap between germline ends came to 11 bases. The CDR3 sequence is CASSKRGTTDTQYF. In nucleotides, the CDR3 is TGTGCCAGCAGCAAGAGAGGGACCACAGATACGCAGTATTTT.

The CDR3: CASSFQTENEAFF. The CDR3 DNA reads as TGTGCCAGCAGTTTTCAGACGGAAAATGAAGCTTTCTTT. This chain links TRBV5-6 with TRBJ1-1; D unresolved. Germline V gene sequence: CDR1 SGHDT, CDR2 YYEEEE. CDR3 length: 13 residues. V was clipped by 5 bases and J by 7 bases, with 15 bases between them.

The table lists this clonotype with a few counts. The gene calls are TRBV3-1 and TRBJ2-3, with D unresolved. The CDR3 contains 15 residues. Trimming cost V 1 base and J 4 bases, with 12 bases left between them. The V gene's germline CDR1 is LGHDT and CDR2 YNNKEL (reference sequence). As DNA, the CDR3 is TGTGCCAGCAGCCAAGCTTTAGGGTCAGCAGATACGCAGTATTTT. It encodes CASSQALGSADTQYF.

This rearrangement joins TRBV20-1 to TRBJ2-4; weak D call: TRBD1 (6 bases). In germline, CDR1 is DFQATT, CDR2 SNEGSKA (reference sequence). V was trimmed by 5 bases and J by 0 bases, leaving 23 bases between them. The CDR3 has 18 residues. CDR3 sequence reads: CSAYHRVETVLAKNIQYF. The CDR3 DNA sequence: TGCAGTGCTTACCACAGGGTAGAAACCGTTTTAGCCAAAAACATTCAGTACTTC.

This clonotype was seen a few times. CDR3 loop: CSVAGQAHGYTF. The DNA of the CDR3 is TGCAGCGTTGCCGGACAGGCCCATGGCTACACCTTC. The chain uses TRBV29-1 and TRBJ1-2; TRBD1 aligns across 7 bases. CDR1 and CDR2 (germline): SQVTM, ANQGSEA. The CDR3 is 12 residues long. V shed 4 bases and J 6 bases; nucleotides not matched to a gene: 5.

In this sample, this clonotype turned up a few times. A junction end diverges from the germline sequence, so it may reflect a read error. This chain joins TRBV5-1 and TRBJ1-2, with 7 nucleotides matching TRBD1. This CDR3 is built from 14 residues. Per the germline V gene, CDR1 is SGHRS and CDR2 is YFSETQ. The CDR3 DNA reads as TGCGCCAGCAGCTTGGGTGGGACAGACAATGGCTGCACCTTC. Encoded protein: CASSLGGTDNGCTF.

This clonotype was counted a few times. The genes are TRBV20-1 and TRBJ1-2, with TRBD1 matching 10 bases. V was pared by 5 bases and J by 0 bases, with 6 bases of the junction left unmatched. The CDR3 is 15 residues long. The V gene's germline CDR1 is DFQATT and CDR2 SNEGSKA (reference sequence). CDR3 nucleotides: TGCAGTGCTCAGTCGGGACAGGGGACTAACTATGGCTACACCTTC. It encodes CSAQSGQGTNYGYTF.

V usage is TRBV5-1 and J usage is TRBJ1-1, with a weak D call TRBD1 (6 bases). V lost 3 bases and J 1 base, leaving 13 bases between the germline ends. Germline-derived CDR1 and CDR2 are SGHRS and YFSETQ. The CDR3 totals 15 residues. CDR3 DNA: TGCGCCAGCAGCTCGCAGGGGTCTTCGAACACTGAAGCTTTCTTT. It is translated as CASSSQGSSNTEAFF.